This TCR beta chain derives from a study of technical replicates of blood from a handful of donors. The trim removed 3 bases at V and 9 bases at J, leaving 10 bases unmatched. Germline CDR1 and CDR2: LNHDA and SQIVND (reference sequence). This CDR3 spans 14 amino acids. TCRdb's table, derived via immunoSEQ multiplex PCR, lists solely in-frame clones and lacks some. Of roughly 15,000 clones in the sample, nearly 80% are singletons; the top ten hold roughly 13%. This sequence joins TRBV19 and TRBJ2-5, with TRBD2 matching 7 bases. The sequence came from a human donor in good health. Sequences were obtained from PBMCs. The CDR3 loop reads CASSMGGGARAQYF. The CDR3, as DNA: TGTGCCAGTAGTATGGGGGGGGGTGCCCGGGCCCAGTACTTC.